Listed below are T cell receptor beta chains from one sample, sequenced in a study of blood T cells in healthy people across ages. TCRdb ran MiXCR on the 5' RACE reads and lists one entry per CDR3 protein. The repertoire includes hundreds of thousands of distinct CDR3 sequences, approximately 60% of them detected once, and approximately 24% sits in the top ten. Sequenced input: blood. These receptors originate from a man aged 35 to 55 in good health. Both conserved end residues are trimmed from each CDR3.

J | length | V | CDR3
TRBJ2-3 | 14 | TRBV4-1 | ASSQDRNPSTDTQY
TRBJ2-6 | 15 | TRBV28 | ASSLLSGGSGANVLT
TRBJ2-1 | 13 | TRBV7-9 | ASMILAGGYNEQF
- | 11 | TRBV4-3 | ASSPARGLEQY
TRBJ2-5 | 14 | TRBV4-2 | ASSQEASGFQETQY
TRBJ2-1 | 13 | TRBV12-3/TRBV12-4 | ASSPAGGPPHEQF
TRBJ2-5 | 10 | TRBV29-1 | SAADHQETQY
TRBJ2-1 | 16 | TRBV4-3 | ASSQHISSGLSPNEQF
TRBJ2-4 | 14 | TRBV7-9 | ASRAGQGQPKNSQY
TRBJ2-1 | 13 | TRBV5-6 | ASSSLRNSYNEQF
TRBJ1-1 | 11 | TRBV10-3 | AISRGQNTEAF
TRBJ1-2 | 14 | TRBV7-8 | ASSFFRDRDLYGYT
TRBJ2-7 | 14 | TRBV6-2/TRBV6-3 | ASSYWWDRGSYEQY
TRBJ2-7 | 17 | TRBV29-1 | SAQGGTKLAGVNSYEQY
TRBJ2-7 | 13 | TRBV14 | ASSQGDPPGHEQY
TRBJ1-1 | 16 | TRBV5-4 | ASSLDGTGGVRNTEAF
TRBJ1-3 | 14 | TRBV7-2 | ASSQGQPTSGNTIY
TRBJ2-6 | 16 | TRBV4-3 | ASSPGGSVSSGANVLT
- | 13 | TRBV28 | ASKHSGKLVDEQY
TRBJ2-5 | 9 | TRBV7-8 | ASSDLATQY
TRBJ1-1 | 10 | TRBV29-1 | SVAAANTEAF
TRBJ2-2 | 15 | TRBV7-8 | ASSLSEWSGSVGELF
TRBJ1-4 | 12 | TRBV5-1 | ASSHPGENEKLF
TRBJ1-5 | 14 | TRBV7-2 | ASSSHHGVSNQPQH
TRBJ1-4 | 10 | TRBV12-3/TRBV12-4 | ASSFGVEKLF
TRBJ2-5 | 12 | TRBV12-3/TRBV12-4 | ASNPGHQEETQY
TRBJ2-1 | 15 | TRBV10-3 | AIWSGQGARGYNEQF
TRBJ1-6 | 14 | TRBV11-2 | ASSGAVLGYNSPLH
TRBJ1-2 | 11 | TRBV29-1 | SVGQEDNYGYT
TRBJ2-7 | 11 | TRBV3-1 | ASSQDPHRGQY
TRBJ2-3 | 13 | TRBV6-4 | ASSDGSGSTDTQY
TRBJ2-5 | 14 | TRBV5-1 | ASSLAQGLRHNEQY
TRBJ2-1 | 13 | TRBV4-3 | ASSQEVISRGEQF
TRBJ2-7 | 14 | TRBV20-1 | SARSKVQGWPYEQY
TRBJ2-2 | 14 | TRBV6-5 | ASSLAGGRNTGELF
TRBJ2-6 | 14 | TRBV19 | ASSIGQGSGANVLT
TRBJ1-2 | 10 | TRBV28 | ATNPGTKGYT
TRBJ2-7 | 13 | TRBV7-9 | ASSYRTGSRYEQY
- | 13 | TRBV2 | ASSVVPVLGHEQY
TRBJ1-5 | 12 | TRBV5-5 | ASSLGTGEQPQH
TRBJ2-4 | 12 | TRBV28 | ASSPLERKNIQY
TRBJ1-1 | 13 | TRBV18 | ASSPRVVENTEAF
- | 12 | TRBV12-3/TRBV12-4 | AGKPGTSAREQY
TRBJ1-2 | 9 | TRBV7-2 | ASSSRGGYT
TRBJ1-2 | 12 | TRBV20-1 | SARDGAGRYGYT
TRBJ2-1 | 10 | TRBV29-1 | SVIAGANEQF
TRBJ2-1 | 10 | TRBV6-2/TRBV6-3 | AEGGKYNEQF
TRBJ2-5 | 14 | TRBV9 | ASSVASSGGKETQY
TRBJ1-5 | 14 | TRBV15 | ATSRDPDRVDQPQH
TRBJ1-1 | 11 | TRBV20-1 | SAMGQTNTEAF
TRBJ1-1 | 12 | TRBV7-2 | ASSLVTGTPEAF
TRBJ2-6 | 14 | TRBV3-1 | ASTRDRSSGANVLT
TRBJ2-1 | 17 | TRBV15 | ATSRDRAGGLVVGDEQF
TRBJ1-5 | 11 | TRBV7-9 | ASSLAQNQPQH
TRBJ2-7 | 12 | TRBV6-5 | ASSRFGGTYEQY
TRBJ2-7 | 13 | TRBV5-1 | ASRPEGTGNYEQY
TRBJ1-1 | 11 | TRBV27 | ASRETGGTEAF